This TCR beta chain was observed in a study of cytomegalovirus exposure and HLA in healthy donors. Regarding the study as a whole: The authors considered a cluster of highly shared sequence variants likely to be a sequencing artifact. Published work reported that the classifier diagnosed cytomegalovirus status with high specificity and sensitivity. In an earlier analysis, in 587 donors, most V segments appeared productive either ~87% or ~30% of the time. When a later analysis was performed, an Asian-associated ancestry cluster reportedly had fewer N-insertions than the roughly 730-donor mean.

Primers for the PCR totalled 60 Vbeta and 13 Jbeta. Repertoires were generated with immunoSEQ multiplex PCR, while TCRdb's copy carries only in-frame clones and drops some. The sample table sets out approximately 110,000 clones. With respect to this clone: The antigen is undetermined.

The source of this sequence is a man aged 50 to 60 in good health and CMV-seronegative. Sequencing was carried out using PBMCs.

The CDR3 is CSVDRVEDYGYTF. As DNA, the CDR3 is TGCAGCGTCGACAGGGTGGAAGACTATGGCTACACCTTC. The V and J genes are TRBV29-1 and TRBJ1-2; TRBD1 matches 7 bases. The CDR3 totals 13 residues. CDR1 is SQVTM, CDR2 ANQGSEA, per germline. The trim removed 6 bases at V and 3 bases at J, leaving 7 bases unmatched. Filled out from reference TRBV29-1 and TRBJ1-2, the complete variable domain reads SAVISQKPSRDICQRGTSLTIQCQVDSQVTMMFWYRQQPGQSLTLIATANQGSEATYESGFVIDKFPISRPNLTFSTLTVSNMSPEDSSIYLCSVDRVEDYGYTFGSGTRLTVV.